Each of the 12 T cell receptor beta chains below was sequenced from the same sample in a study of cytomegalovirus exposure and HLA in healthy donors. Vbeta (60) and Jbeta (13) primers were used in the PCR. Assay used: immunoSEQ multiplex PCR; TCRdb lists only in-frame clones, some missing. Its clone listing holds fewer than 150,000 clones. The sample comprised PBMCs. The receptors originated from a man in his forties in good health and CMV-seronegative.

The V call is TRBV29-1, the J call TRBJ1-4; D gene ambiguous. CDR1 and CDR2 (germline): SQVTM, ANQGSEA. V dropped 7 bases and J dropped 4 bases, with 4 bases sitting between them. This CDR3 is 10 amino acids long. The CDR3 protein is CSAINEKLFF. In DNA form, the CDR3 reads TGCAGCGCCATTAATGAAAAACTGTTTTTT.

The chain combines TRBV19 with TRBJ1-1; no firm D call. Deletions cut 4 bases from V and 0 bases from J, with 12 bases between. The CDR3 consists of 15 residues. In germline, CDR1 is LNHDA, CDR2 SQIVND (reference sequence). CDR3 sequence (DNA): TGTGCCAGTAGTACGAGGGAGGCGGTGAACACTGAAGCTTTCTTT. This gives the protein CASSTREAVNTEAFF.

As DNA, the CDR3 is TGTGCCAGCAGCACGATACAAGGGGCGCAGACCGGGGAGCTGTTTTTT. The encoded protein is CASSTIQGAQTGELFF. J is TRBJ2-2 and V is TRBV7-3; D is perhaps TRBD1 (5 bases). The CDR3 loop spans 16 amino acids. V lost 5 bases, J lost 5 bases, and 18 bases lay in between. Per germline, CDR1 SGHTA and CDR2 FQGTGA.

CDR3 region: CASSRDRGYSYEQYF. The DNA of the CDR3 is TGCGCCAGCAGCCGGGACAGGGGTTACTCCTACGAGCAGTACTTC. The chain couples TRBV4-3 to TRBJ2-7, with TRBD1 matching over 10 bases. V lost 4 bases and J lost 0; bases outside the gene matches: 3. The length of the CDR3 is 15 residues. Germline V gives CDR1 LGHNA, CDR2 YSLEER.

The CDR3 DNA reads TGTGCCACCAGCAGAGGCTGGGACACGTTTAGCTCTGGGGCCAACGTCCTGACTTTC. Its translation: CATSRGWDTFSSGANVLTF. The gene calls are TRBV15 and TRBJ2-6, with a weak D call TRBD1 (6 bases). From germline, CDR1 is LNHNV and CDR2 YYDKDF (reference sequence). This CDR3 is built from 19 residues. The V and J ends lost 1 base and 0 bases respectively, with 16 bases between them.

The chain carries TRBV28 and TRBJ1-2, with D perhaps matching TRBD1 (6 bases). The CDR3 runs 15 residues. The germline gives CDR1 MDHEN, CDR2 SYDVKM. V was pared by 5 bases and J by 8 bases, with 21 bases between. CDR3 sequence: CASSPPGQRWWGYTF. The CDR3 DNA reads TGTGCCAGCAGTCCCCCCGGACAGCGATGGTGGGGCTACACCTTC.

The chain is built from TRBV7-3 and TRBJ2-7; 10 bases match TRBD2. CDR3 length: 15 amino acids. Germline trimming cut 4 bases from V and 0 bases from J; bases unmatched to any gene: 3. Germline CDR1 is SGHTA and CDR2 is FQGTGA. The CDR3 DNA sequence: TGTGCCAGCAGCTCTACTAGCGGGGTCTCCTACGAGCAGTACTTC. Amino acids: CASSSTSGVSYEQYF.

The CDR3 sequence is CASSQDERGSWNEQFF. In DNA, the CDR3 is TGCGCCAGCAGCCAAGACGAGCGGGGGTCGTGGAATGAGCAGTTCTTC. The chain is built from TRBV4-1 and TRBJ2-1, with 8 bases lining up with TRBD2. The CDR3 runs to 16 residues. The junction had 8 bases not matched to a gene; V was cut back by 0 bases and J by 7 bases. The V gene's germline CDR1 is MGHRA and CDR2 YSYEKL.

The rearrangement links TRBV5-6 to TRBJ1-4; perhaps TRBD1 as D (5 bases). The CDR3 runs 16 residues. Germline V CDR1 and CDR2: SGHDT, YYEEEE. V dropped 1 base and J dropped 0 bases, with 10 bases sitting between them. The CDR3 protein is CASSLYRGPTNEKLFF. In DNA form, the CDR3 reads TGTGCCAGCAGCTTGTATAGGGGCCCAACTAATGAAAAACTGTTTTTT.

The chain is built from TRBV18 and TRBJ1-2; TRBD1 agrees at 10 bases. The CDR3 sequence is 17 residues long. V lost 3 bases and J lost 3; bases outside the gene matches: 10. Germline-derived CDR1 and CDR2 are KGHSH and LQKENI. In DNA, the CDR3 is TGTGCCAGCTCACCCGAGAGGGACAGGGGCTTACACTATGGCTACACCTTC. Translation: CASSPERDRGLHYGYTF.

This chain connects TRBV29-1 to TRBJ2-1; 10 bases line up with TRBD1. From germline, CDR1 is SQVTM and CDR2 ANQGSEA. The J segment lost 4 bases and the V segment lost 3 bases, leaving 3 bases of the junction unmatched. The CDR3 is 14 residues long. CDR3 DNA sequence: TGCAGCGTTGACAGGGACAGGGGATACAATGAGCAGTTCTTC. Translation gives CSVDRDRGYNEQFF.

This chain joins TRBV21-1 and TRBJ2-1; the table's D call of TRBD2 was not tested on the DNA. TRBV21-1 is flagged as a pseudogene. This CDR3 is 16 amino acids long. In DNA, the CDR3 is TGTGCCAGCACGACACTTAGCGGGGGTTCCTACAATGAGCAGTTCTTC. It specifies CASTTLSGGSYNEQFF.